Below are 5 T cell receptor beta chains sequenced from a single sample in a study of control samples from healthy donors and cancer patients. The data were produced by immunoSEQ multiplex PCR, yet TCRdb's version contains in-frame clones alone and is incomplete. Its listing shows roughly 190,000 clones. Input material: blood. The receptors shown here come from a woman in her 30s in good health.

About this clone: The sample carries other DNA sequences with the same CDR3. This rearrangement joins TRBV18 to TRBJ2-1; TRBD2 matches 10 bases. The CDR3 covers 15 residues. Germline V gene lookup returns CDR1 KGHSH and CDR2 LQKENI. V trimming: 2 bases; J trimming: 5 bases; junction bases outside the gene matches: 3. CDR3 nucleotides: TGTGCCAGCTCACCAAGGCTAGCGGGGGACAATGAGCAGTTCTTC. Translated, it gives CASSPRLAGDNEQFF.

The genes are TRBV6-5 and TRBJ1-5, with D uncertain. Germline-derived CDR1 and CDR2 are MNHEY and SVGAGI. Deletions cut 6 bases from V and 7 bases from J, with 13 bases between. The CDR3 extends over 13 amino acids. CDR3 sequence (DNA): TGTGCCAGCAGGTCAGGACGGGCGCAGCCCCAGCATTTT. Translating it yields CASRSGRAQPQHF.

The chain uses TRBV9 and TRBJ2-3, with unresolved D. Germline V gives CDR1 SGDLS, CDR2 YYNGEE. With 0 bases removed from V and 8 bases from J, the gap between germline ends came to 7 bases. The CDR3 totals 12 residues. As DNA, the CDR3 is TGTGCCAGCAGCGTAGGTGATTCTACGCAGTATTTT. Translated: CASSVGDSTQYF.

This chain's CDR3 is CASSLFFDSPYGYTF. The CDR3 DNA reads as TGTGCCAGCAGTTTATTTTTCGACAGCCCCTATGGCTACACCTTC. This chain connects TRBV27 to TRBJ1-2; TRBD1 is a possible D gene (5 bases). The germline gives CDR1 MNHEY, CDR2 SMNVEV (reference sequence). This CDR3 has 15 residues. Trimming stripped 1 base from V and 4 bases from J, with 13 bases between.

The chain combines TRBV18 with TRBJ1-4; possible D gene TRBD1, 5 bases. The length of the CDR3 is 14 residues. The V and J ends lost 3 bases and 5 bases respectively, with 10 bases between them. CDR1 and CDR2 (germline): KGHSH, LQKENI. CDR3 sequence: CASSPQGLNEKLFF. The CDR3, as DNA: TGTGCCAGCTCACCTCAGGGACTGAATGAAAAACTGTTTTTT.